This T cell receptor beta chain was profiled in a study of human T cells and chemical hapten exposure. Study-wide context: Each patch test put 0.01% DPC on the upper back, and results were read at 6 days.

One entry per CDR3 protein results from TCRdb running MiXCR on the RACE reads. The sample carries just over 95,000 distinct CDR3 sequences, 25% to 35% recorded once. This clonotype occurred a few times. Time point indicated: patch test 3, about 24 weeks after DPC sensitization. Treatment here: therapeutic diphenylcyclopropenone sensitization with weekly scalp DPC. The study drew its donors from alopecia patients who were 18 to 70 years old and suitable for DPC. Germline V gene data show CDR1 as SGDLS and CDR2 as YYNGEE. This CDR3 spans 17 amino acids. With 1 base removed from V and 3 bases from J, the gap between germline ends came to 17 bases.

The clonotype was recovered from a man aged 40-50 years with alopecia areata. Some clones in this sample may be carry-over from other donors' samples. The sequenced sample was whole blood, obtained in connection with sensitization to the hapten diphenylcyclopropenone (DPC). This chain links TRBV9 with TRBJ1-3; D gene unclear. The CDR3 DNA sequence: TGTGCCAGCAGCGTATCCGCTGAGAGCGTTGGTGGAAACACCATATATTTT. It yields the protein CASSVSAESVGGNTIYF.